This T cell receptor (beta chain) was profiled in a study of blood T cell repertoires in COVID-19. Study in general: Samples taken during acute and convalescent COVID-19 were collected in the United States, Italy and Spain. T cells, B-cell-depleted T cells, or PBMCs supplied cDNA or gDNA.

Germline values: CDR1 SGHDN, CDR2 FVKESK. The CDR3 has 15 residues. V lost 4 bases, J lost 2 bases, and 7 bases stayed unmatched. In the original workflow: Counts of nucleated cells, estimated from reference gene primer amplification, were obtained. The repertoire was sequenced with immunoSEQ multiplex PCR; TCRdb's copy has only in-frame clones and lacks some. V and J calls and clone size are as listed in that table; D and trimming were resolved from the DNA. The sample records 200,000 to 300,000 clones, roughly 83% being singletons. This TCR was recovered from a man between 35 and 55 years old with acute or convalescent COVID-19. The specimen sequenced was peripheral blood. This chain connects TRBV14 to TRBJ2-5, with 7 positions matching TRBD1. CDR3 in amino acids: CASSPGTALQETQYF. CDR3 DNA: TGTGCCAGCAGCCCCGGGACAGCCCTTCAAGAGACCCAGTACTTC.